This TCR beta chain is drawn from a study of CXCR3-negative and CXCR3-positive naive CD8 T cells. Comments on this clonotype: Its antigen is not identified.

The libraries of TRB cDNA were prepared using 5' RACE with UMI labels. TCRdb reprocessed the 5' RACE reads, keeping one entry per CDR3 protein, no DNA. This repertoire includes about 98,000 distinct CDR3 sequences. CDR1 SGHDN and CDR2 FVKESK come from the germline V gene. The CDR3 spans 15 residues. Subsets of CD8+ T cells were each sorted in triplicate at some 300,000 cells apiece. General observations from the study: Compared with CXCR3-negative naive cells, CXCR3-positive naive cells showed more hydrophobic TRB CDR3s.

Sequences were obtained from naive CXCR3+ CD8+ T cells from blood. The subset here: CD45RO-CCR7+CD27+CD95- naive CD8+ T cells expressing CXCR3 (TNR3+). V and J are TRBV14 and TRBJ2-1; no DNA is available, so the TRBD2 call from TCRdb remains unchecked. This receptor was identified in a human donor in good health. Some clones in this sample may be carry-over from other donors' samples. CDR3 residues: CASSHRGGAYNEQFF.